The 22 T cell receptor beta chains given below trace back to one sample, sequenced in a study of T-cell memory formation after mild COVID-19. MiXCR, applied by TCRdb to the 5' RACE reads, yields one record per CDR3 protein. The sample lists roughly 500,000 distinct CDR3 sequences, roughly 22% occurring once. Sequencing was carried out using PBMCs or a T cell subset sorted from them (not recorded which). These receptor sequences come from an adult woman who had mild COVID-19 (a few samples of this study predate the infection). Cell type and time point are not known.

Regarding this clonotype: The junction departs from germline at one end; a sequencing error may be responsible. This rearrangement joins TRBV15 to TRBJ2-7; 7 positions agree with TRBD1. The CDR3 consists of 13 residues. Per the germline V gene, CDR1 is LNHNV and CDR2 is YYDKDF (reference sequence). Here the CDR3 reads CATSRDSRGKSVF. The CDR3 DNA sequence: TGTGCCACCAGCAGAGATAGCAGGGGGAAAAGCGTATTC. The variable domain in full, completed from reference TRBV15 and TRBJ2-7, reads DAMVIQNPRYQVTQFGKPVTLSCSQTLNHNVMYWYQQKSSQAPKLLFHYYDKDFNNEADTPDNFQSRRPNTSFCFLDIRSPGLGDTAMYLCATSRDSRGKSVFGPGTRLTVT.

This clonotype was seen a few times. The V call is TRBV29-1, the J call TRBJ1-2; D is perhaps TRBD1 (6 bases). Trimming pared 5 bases from V and 1 base from J, leaving 11 bases between. The CDR3 is made up of 13 amino acids. Germline values: CDR1 SQVTM, CDR2 ANQGSEA. The CDR3 coding sequence is TGCAGCGTTCTTTCAGGGGATAACTATGGCTACACCTTC. It specifies CSVLSGDNYGYTF.

This clonotype came up a few times. The chain uses TRBV11-2 and TRBJ2-2, with D possibly matching TRBD1 (5 bases). Germline assignment: CDR1 SGHAT and CDR2 FQNNGV. The CDR3 is 17 residues long. Trimming shortened V by 2 bases and J by 0 bases, and 13 bases separated the two germline ends. CDR3 sequence: CASSLLPLGPNTGELFF. CDR3 coding DNA: TGTGCCAGCAGCTTACTGCCTTTGGGGCCGAACACCGGGGAGCTGTTTTTT.

This clonotype occurred a few times. The chain has TRBV6-5 and TRBJ2-7; D is undetermined. V shed 0 bases and J shed 0 bases, with 6 bases lying between them. The CDR3 is made up of 14 amino acids. Per germline, CDR1 MNHEY and CDR2 SVGAGI. CDR3 DNA sequence: TGTGCCAGCAGTTACTCGAGTAGCTCCTACGAGCAGTACTTC. This sequence encodes CASSYSSSSYEQYF.

This clonotype was detected a few times. The chain uses TRBV6-5 and TRBJ2-6; 8 bases are shared with TRBD1. The germline V gene encodes CDR1 MNHEY and CDR2 SVGAGI. The CDR3 has 19 amino acids. V dropped 6 bases and J dropped 2; count of bases not matched to a gene: 15. The CDR3 DNA is TGTGCCAGCAGGCCTTACCGGGACAGGCCCCTCCCTGGGGCCAACGTCCTGACTTTC. Amino acid sequence: CASRPYRDRPLPGANVLTF.

The rearrangement links TRBV5-4 to TRBJ2-1; TRBD2 aligns across 9 bases. The CDR3 loop spans 17 amino acids. With 4 bases clipped from V and 7 bases from J, the junction kept 15 bases outside the gene matches. CDR1 is SGHNT and CDR2 is YYREEE in the germline V gene (reference sequence). This CDR3 is CASSNPTLAGERNEQFF. The CDR3 coding sequence is TGTGCCAGCAGCAACCCTACCTTAGCGGGAGAGAGAAATGAGCAGTTCTTC.

The rearrangement links TRBV7-2 to TRBJ2-1, with 8 bases lining up with TRBD1. V was clipped by 5 bases and J by 5 bases; unmatched bases: 2. The CDR3 contains 13 residues. Germline loops: CDR1 SGHTA, CDR2 FQGNSA. This CDR3 reads CASSTTGDNEQFF. CDR3 bases: TGTGCCAGCAGCACGACAGGGGACAATGAGCAGTTCTTC.

This chain uses TRBV11-3 with TRBJ1-1, with a possible D match to TRBD1 (6 bases). Germline CDR1 reads SGHNT; CDR2 reads YENEEA. This CDR3 has 17 residues. V was trimmed by 1 base and J by 3 bases, leaving 18 bases between them. CDR3 coding DNA: TGTGCCAGCAGCTTAGGGGGAGGGGGTCTCTGGGACACTGAAGCTTTCTTT. Protein product: CASSLGGGGLWDTEAFF.

Of note for this clonotype: As the CDR3 is not closed by the conserved phenylalanine or tryptophan, this likely results from a read error. The DNA for the CDR3 is TGTGCCACCAGTGATCTCCCGGGACAGGGTGACTATGGCTACACCCTC. It specifies CATSDLPGQGDYGYTL. The V call is TRBV24-1, the J call TRBJ1-2, with 9 bases lining up with TRBD1. Per the germline V gene, CDR1 is KGHDR and CDR2 is SFDVKD. With V trimmed by 3 bases and J by 3 bases, 7 bases remained unmatched. This CDR3 contains 16 residues.

This clonotype was picked up a small number of times. The rearrangement links TRBV24-1 to TRBJ1-1, with 7 bases fitting TRBD1. The trim removed 4 bases at V and 5 bases at J, leaving 3 bases unmatched. This CDR3 is 13 amino acids long. Germline lookup yields CDR1 KGHDR and CDR2 SFDVKD. DNA for the CDR3: TGTGCCACCAGTGAGACAGGGAGGACTGAAGCTTTCTTT. Translated: CATSETGRTEAFF.

The CDR3 region is CASSVTGTSGSTDTQYF. The CDR3, as DNA: TGTGCCAGCAGCGTTACCGGGACTAGCGGGAGCACAGATACGCAGTATTTT. The chain joins TRBV5-6 to TRBJ2-3; 12 bases agree with TRBD2. V gave up 4 bases and J gave up 0 bases; unmatched junction bases: 6. Per germline, CDR1 SGHDT and CDR2 YYEEEE. The CDR3 length is 17 residues. Full variable domain (outside the CDR3, taken from reference TRBV5-6 and TRBJ2-3): DAGVTQSPTHLIKTRGQQVTLRCSPKSGHDTVSWYQQALGQGPQFIFQYYEEEERQRGNFPDRFSGHQFPNYSSELNVNALLLGDSALYLCASSVTGTSGSTDTQYFGPGTRLTVL.

This clonotype was seen ten or more times. The rearrangement uses TRBV12-3 or TRBV12-4 and TRBJ2-5; no reliable D call. Trimming took 3 bases from V and 4 from J, leaving 15 bases between them. The CDR3 covers 15 residues. The CDR3 coding sequence is TGTGCCAGCAGTTTCCTAGGAGCCCCCGGAGAGACCCAGTACTTC. Encoded protein: CASSFLGAPGETQYF.

In the case of this clonotype: An end of the junction does not agree with germline; a read error may underlie this. The chain recombines TRBV7-7 with TRBJ2-5; the match to TRBD2 covers 7 bases. Looked up from germline, CDR1 is SSHAT and CDR2 is FNYEAQ (reference sequence). This CDR3 has 13 residues. CDR3 sequence: CASSLGEGETQYF. CDR3 coding DNA: TGTGCTAGCAGCCTCGGGGAGGGGGAGACCCAGTACTTC. Using reference TRBV7-7 and TRBJ2-5 for the parts outside the CDR3, the full variable domain is GAGVSQSPRYKVTKRGQDVTLRCDPISSHATLYWYQQALGQGPEFLTYFNYEAQPDKSGLPSDRFSAERPEGSISTLTIQRTEQRDSAMYRCASSLGEGETQYFGPGTRLLVL.

The chain recombines TRBV10-3 with TRBJ2-7; no reliable D call. Germline CDR1 reads ENHRY; CDR2 reads SYGVKD. CDR3 length equals 14 residues. Trimming removed 5 bases from V and 1 base from J, with 12 bases in between. The CDR3 DNA sequence: TGTGCCATCAGTCAGGCAGTCTCATCCTACGAGCAGTACTTC. Translated, it gives CAISQAVSSYEQYF.

The chain is built from TRBV19 and TRBJ2-3; D remains ambiguous. Germline CDR1 LNHDA, CDR2 SQIVND (reference sequence). V was shortened by 7 bases and J by 3 bases, with 14 bases between the two germline ends. The CDR3 sequence is 14 residues long. The DNA of the CDR3 is TGTGCCAGTACGAACTCTTGGGGTACAGATACGCAGTATTTT. The encoded protein is CASTNSWGTDTQYF. Together with reference TRBV19 and TRBJ2-3, the CDR3 gives the full variable domain: DGGITQSPKYLFRKEGQNVTLSCEQNLNHDAMYWYRQDPGQGLRLIYYSQIVNDFQKGDIAEGYSVSREKKESFPLTVTSAQKNPTAFYLCASTNSWGTDTQYFGPGTRLTVL.

This clonotype was seen just once. V and J are TRBV5-6 and TRBJ2-7; 8 bases map to TRBD1. After removal of 1 base from V and 5 bases from J, the junction contained 2 bases not matched to a gene. Germline V lookup: CDR1 SGHDT, CDR2 YYEEEE. CDR3 length: 13 amino acids. This CDR3 is CASSLKQGDEQYF. The CDR3 DNA follows: TGTGCCAGCAGCTTGAAACAGGGGGACGAGCAGTACTTC. The full variable domain, its missing parts supplied by reference TRBV5-6 and TRBJ2-7, is DAGVTQSPTHLIKTRGQQVTLRCSPKSGHDTVSWYQQALGQGPQFIFQYYEEEERQRGNFPDRFSGHQFPNYSSELNVNALLLGDSALYLCASSLKQGDEQYFGPGTRLTVT.

This clonotype was picked up a small number of times. V usage is TRBV6-5 and J usage is TRBJ2-3; D possibly corresponds to TRBD2 (6 bases). The CDR3 extends over 14 amino acids. From germline, CDR1 is MNHEY and CDR2 SVGAGI. V was clipped by 5 bases and J by 3 bases, with 12 bases between them. CDR3 coding DNA: TGTGCCAGCAGTGTCCGGGGGATAACAGATACGCAGTATTTT. Its translation: CASSVRGITDTQYF.

This clonotype was seen at least ten times. The rearrangement uses TRBV28 and TRBJ2-7; D unclear. V was shortened by 3 bases and J by 0 bases, with 12 bases between the two germline ends. Germline loops: CDR1 MDHEN, CDR2 SYDVKM. The CDR3 is 15 residues long. CDR3 loop: CASSFFGHRSYEQYF. The CDR3 coding sequence is TGTGCCAGCAGTTTTTTCGGTCACCGCTCCTACGAGCAGTACTTC. Variable domain in full (rest from reference TRBV28 and TRBJ2-7): DVKVTQSSRYLVKRTGEKVFLECVQDMDHENMFWYRQDPGLGLRLIYFSYDVKMKEKGDIPEGYSVSREKKERFSLILESASTNQTSMYLCASSFFGHRSYEQYFGPGTRLTVT.

This sequence joins TRBV12-3 or TRBV12-4 and TRBJ1-1; the D is unclear. V was clipped by 3 bases and J by 11 bases, with 10 bases between them. This CDR3 is 11 amino acids long. The CDR3 spells CASSFRTHAFF. The CDR3 nucleotides read TGTGCCAGCAGTTTTCGGACCCACGCTTTCTTT.

The chain couples TRBV19 to TRBJ2-7, with 9 nucleotides matching TRBD2. This CDR3 comprises 14 residues. The germline V gene has CDR1 LNHDA and CDR2 SQIVND (reference sequence). J gave up 0 bases and V 10 bases, and 7 bases lay outside the gene matches. CDR3 in DNA: TGTGCCACAAGGTCTAGCGGGGTCTCCTACGAGCAGTACTTC. The encoded protein is CATRSSGVSYEQYF.

This clonotype has a handful of counts. V usage is TRBV5-5 and J usage is TRBJ2-1; 9 nucleotides match TRBD2. From germline, CDR1 is SGHKS and CDR2 YYEKEE (reference sequence). This CDR3 comprises 16 residues. Trimming cost V 0 bases and J 4 bases; bases outside gene matches: 5. The CDR3 reads CASSLGPAGGYNEQFF. The CDR3 region has the DNA TGTGCCAGCAGCTTGGGCCCAGCGGGGGGATACAATGAGCAGTTCTTC.

This rearrangement joins TRBV5-1 to TRBJ2-1, with 9 positions matching TRBD2. V lost 5 bases and J lost 7; bases outside the gene matches: 10. This CDR3 is 15 amino acids long. Looked up from germline, CDR1 is SGHRS and CDR2 is YFSETQ. CDR3 loop: CASSKQAGGQNEQFF. CDR3 nucleotides: TGCGCCAGCAGTAAACAAGCGGGAGGACAAAATGAGCAGTTCTTC.